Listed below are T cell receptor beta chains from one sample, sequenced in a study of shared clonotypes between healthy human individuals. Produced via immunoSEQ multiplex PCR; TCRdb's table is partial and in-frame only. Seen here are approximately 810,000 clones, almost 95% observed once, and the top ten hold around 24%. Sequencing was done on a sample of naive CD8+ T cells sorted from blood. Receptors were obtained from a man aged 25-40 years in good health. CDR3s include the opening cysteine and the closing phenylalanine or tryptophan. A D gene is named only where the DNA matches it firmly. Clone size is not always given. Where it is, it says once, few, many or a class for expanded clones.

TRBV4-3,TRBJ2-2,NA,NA,TGCGCCAGCAGCCAAGTTCTTGCTAGCCCGGAAAACGGCGGGGAGCTGTTTTTT,CASSQVLASPENGGELFF
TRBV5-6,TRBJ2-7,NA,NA,TGTGCCAGCAGCTTTTCCGGGGGAACAGGGAAGAATCCTCCCTACGAGCAGTACTTC,CASSFSGGTGKNPPYEQYF
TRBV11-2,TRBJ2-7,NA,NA,TGTGCCAGTAGGCTCATTAACGAGCAGTACTTC,CASRLINEQYF
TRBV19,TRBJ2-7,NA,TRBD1,TGTGCCAGTAGTATAGACTGGGACAGAACCCTCGCCACCTACGAGCAGTACTTC,CASSIDWDRTLATYEQYF
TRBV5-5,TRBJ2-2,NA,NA,TGTGCCAGCCAGCCTGTGCTCGCCGGGGAGCTGTTTTTT,CASQPVLAGELFF
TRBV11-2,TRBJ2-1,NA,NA,TGTGCCAGCAGCCAAGACTCTGGCCCAATCTCCTACAATGAGCAGTTCTTC,CASSQDSGPISYNEQFF
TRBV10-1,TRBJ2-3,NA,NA,TGCGCCAGCAGTGAGTCGGTGGCGTCTAGCACAGATACGCAGTATTTT,CASSESVASSTDTQYF
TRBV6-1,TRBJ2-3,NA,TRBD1,TGTGCCAGCAGCCAGGGGGAGACAGATACGCAGTATTTT,CASSQGETDTQYF
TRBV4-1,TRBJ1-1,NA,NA,TGCGCCAGCAGCCAAGTAGGAGTGATGAACACTGAAGCTTTCTTT,CASSQVGVMNTEAFF
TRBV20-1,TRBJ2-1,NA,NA,TGCAGTGCTAGAGAAAATGAGCAGTTCTTC,CSARENEQFF
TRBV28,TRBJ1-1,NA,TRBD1,TGTGCCAGCAGTTTGTACACAGGGGGCGCATTATCGGAAGCTTTCTTT,CASSLYTGGALSEAFF
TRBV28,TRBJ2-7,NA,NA,TGTGCCAGCAGGGTGGAGACTTCGAACCTTTACGAGCAGTACTTC,CASRVETSNLYEQYF
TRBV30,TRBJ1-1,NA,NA,TGTGCCTGGGTGGACCCGGGGGGCGTGATAACTGAAGCTTTCTTT,CAWVDPGGVITEAFF
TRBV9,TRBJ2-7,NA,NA,TGTGCCAGCAACCGGGACGGGGGCTACGAGCAGTACTTC,CASNRDGGYEQYF
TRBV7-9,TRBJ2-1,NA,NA,TGTGCCAGCAGGGATAGAACCTACAATGAGCAGTTCTTC,CASRDRTYNEQFF
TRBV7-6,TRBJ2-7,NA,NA,TGTGCCAGCAGCTTAGCGCACTCCCCCTACGAGCAGTACTTC,CASSLAHSPYEQYF
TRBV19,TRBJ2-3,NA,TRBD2,TGTGCCAGTAGTTGGGGACTAGCGGGAGGCCCGGGAGTAGATACGCAGTATTTT,CASSWGLAGGPGVDTQYF
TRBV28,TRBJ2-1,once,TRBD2,TGTGCCAGCAGCCGCGACCCCGGGGGGGGTTTAAATGAGCAGTTCTTC,CASSRDPGGGLNEQFF
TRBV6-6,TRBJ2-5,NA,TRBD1,TGTGCCAGCAGTCCTGGGACAGGGACTCTTGAGACCCAGTACTTC,CASSPGTGTLETQYF
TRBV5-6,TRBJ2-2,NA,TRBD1,TGTGCCAGCAGCTTCTCCCAGGCAGGGGGCTCCGGGGAGCTGTTTTTT,CASSFSQAGGSGELFF
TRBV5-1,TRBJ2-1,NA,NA,TGCGCCAGCAGCTTGGGCGGTGGCGTCCCATACAATGAGCAGTTCTTC,CASSLGGGVPYNEQFF
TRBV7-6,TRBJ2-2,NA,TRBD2,TGTGCCAGCAGCTTAGAAGGAGGTGGGGACTACCTCATTACCGGGGAGCTGTTTTTT,CASSLEGGGDYLITGELFF